This T cell receptor (beta chain) was profiled in a study of brain metastases from non-small cell lung cancer. Generated by immunoSEQ multiplex PCR, the TCRdb table keeps only in-frame clones and is missing some. The sample shows about 2,000 clones, around 82% of them seen only once. V was shortened by 4 bases and J by 14 bases, with 17 bases between the two germline ends. The CDR3 covers 12 residues. Germline V gene lookup returns CDR1 MDHEN and CDR2 SYDVKM. The V call is TRBV28, the J call TRBJ1-2, with D tentatively TRBD1 (5 bases). The sequencing input was tumor-adjacent normal tissue. The TCR was taken from a donor at least 40 years old with non-small cell lung cancer. Written as DNA, the CDR3 is TGTGCCAGCAGTTCGATAACAGGCGCCACTACCTTC. Protein product: CASSSITGATTF.